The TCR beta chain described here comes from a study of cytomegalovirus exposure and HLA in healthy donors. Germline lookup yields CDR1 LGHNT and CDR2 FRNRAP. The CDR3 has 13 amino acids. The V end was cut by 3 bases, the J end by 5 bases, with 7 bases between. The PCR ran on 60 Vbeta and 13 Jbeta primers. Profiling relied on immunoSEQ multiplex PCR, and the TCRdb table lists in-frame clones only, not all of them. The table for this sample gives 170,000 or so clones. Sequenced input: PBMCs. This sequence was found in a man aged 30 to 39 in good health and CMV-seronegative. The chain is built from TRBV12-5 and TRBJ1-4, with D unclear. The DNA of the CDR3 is TGTGCTAGTGGTTTCTCAAGCAATGAAAAACTGTTTTTT. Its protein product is CASGFSSNEKLFF. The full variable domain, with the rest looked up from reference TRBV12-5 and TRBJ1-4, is DARVTQTPRHKVTEMGQEVTMRCQPILGHNTVFWYRQTMMQGLELLAYFRNRAPLDDSGMPKDRFSAEMPDATLATLKIQPSEPRDSAVYFCASGFSSNEKLFFGSGTQLSVL.